The 23 T cell receptor beta chains below all came from one sample that was sequenced in a study of blood T cells in healthy people across ages. A second roughly 6 to 11 cycle PCR used barcoded and J-beta primers. One entry per CDR3 protein, called by TCRdb with MiXCR from the 5' RACE reads. The table includes 600,000 to 1,000,000 distinct CDR3 sequences, nearly 60% detected once. The sample consisted of blood. These TCRs come from a man aged 25-45 years in good health.

The count of this clonotype is one. J is TRBJ1-1 and V is TRBV10-3; D gene uncertain. This CDR3 has 15 amino acids. V lost 0 bases, J lost 6 bases, and 14 bases lay in between. Germline loops: CDR1 ENHRY, CDR2 SYGVKD. The CDR3 region is CAISESRGRVAEAFF. CDR3 DNA: TGTGCCATCAGTGAGTCGAGAGGGCGGGTTGCTGAAGCTTTCTTT.

The V call is TRBV7-2, the J call TRBJ2-3; tentatively, D is TRBD1 (7 bases). The CDR3 is 16 residues long. Trimming removed 5 bases at V and 3 bases at J, with 18 bases between. From germline, CDR1 is SGHTA and CDR2 FQGNSA. CDR3 residues: CASSPPRGRGTDTQYF. The CDR3 region has the DNA TGTGCCAGCAGCCCGCCTAGGGGGCGGGGTACAGATACGCAGTATTTT.

This sequence joins TRBV7-6 and TRBJ1-2; D gene ambiguous. The CDR3 consists of 14 residues. Trimming removed 5 bases from V and 1 base from J, with 11 bases in between. CDR1 is SGHVS and CDR2 is FNYEAQ in the germline V gene. In DNA, the CDR3 is TGTGCCAGCAGCGGGGAATTGGGTAACTATGGCTACACCTTC. Its protein is CASSGELGNYGYTF.

This chain connects TRBV20-1 to TRBJ2-3, with 8 bases lining up with TRBD1. The CDR3 is 14 residues long. Germline V lookup: CDR1 DFQATT, CDR2 SNEGSKA (reference sequence). Trimming removed 6 bases from V and 2 bases from J; junction bases left unmatched: 7. CDR3 in amino acids: CSARTGRFTDTQYF. The CDR3 DNA reads TGCAGTGCCCGGACAGGGCGCTTCACAGATACGCAGTATTTT.

With regard to this clonotype: A much larger clone sits a single nucleotide away, making a read error possible. The J gene is TRBJ2-1, the V gene TRBV20-1; 7 positions match TRBD2. Germline V gene data show CDR1 as DFQATT and CDR2 as SNEGSKA (reference sequence). J gave up 6 bases and V 7 bases, and 12 bases lay outside the gene matches. The CDR3 extends over 14 amino acids. CDR3 sequence (DNA): TGCAGTGTTTCGACTAGCCGTTTCGTCAATGAGCAGTTCTTC. Amino acid sequence: CSVSTSRFVNEQFF.

Note on this clonotype: A read error may produce the germline difference seen at one junction end. The rearrangement links TRBV10-1 to TRBJ2-3; no reliable D call. CDR1 is WNHNN and CDR2 is SYGVQD in the germline V gene (reference sequence). The CDR3 is 14 residues long. CDR3 nucleotides: TGTGCCAGCAGTGAATCAACTGGCGCTGATACGCAGTATTTT. Encoded protein: CASSESTGADTQYF.

This clonotype has a handful of counts. The chain uses TRBV13 and TRBJ2-3, with 8 positions matching TRBD2. The germline CDR1 and CDR2 sequences are PRHDT and FYEKMQ (reference sequence). The J segment lost 2 bases and the V segment lost 6 bases, leaving 4 bases of the junction unmatched. The CDR3 is made up of 14 amino acids. The CDR3, as DNA: TGTGCCAGCAGATCTAGCGGGTTCACAGATACGCAGTATTTT. This translates into CASRSSGFTDTQYF.

A few counts support this clonotype. This chain joins TRBV15 and TRBJ2-3, with TRBD2 matching over 8 bases. The CDR3 totals 18 residues. V shed 0 bases and J 1 base; nucleotides not matched to a gene: 9. The germline gives CDR1 LNHNV, CDR2 YYDKDF (reference sequence). The CDR3 DNA sequence: TGTGCCACCAGCAGAGATGCGGGGGGAATGAGGGGCACAGATACGCAGTATTTT. Translating it yields CATSRDAGGMRGTDTQYF. The complete variable domain, with remaining parts taken from reference TRBV15 and TRBJ2-3, reads DAMVIQNPRYQVTQFGKPVTLSCSQTLNHNVMYWYQQKSSQAPKLLFHYYDKDFNNEADTPDNFQSRRPNTSFCFLDIRSPGLGDTAMYLCATSRDAGGMRGTDTQYFGPGTRLTVL.

This clonotype was observed at least ten times. At one boundary the junction diverges from the germline segment, which might be a read error. V and J are TRBV5-1 and TRBJ2-3, with no clear D. The V gene's germline CDR1 is SGHRS and CDR2 YFSETQ. The CDR3 contains 12 residues. Written as DNA, the CDR3 is TGTGCCAGCAGCCTGGACACAGATACGCAGTATTTT. It yields the protein CASSLDTDTQYF.

V and J are TRBV28 and TRBJ2-1; D unresolved. CDR3 length: 13 residues. Germline assignment: CDR1 MDHEN and CDR2 SYDVKM. The V and J ends lost 5 bases and 7 bases respectively, with 12 bases between them. The CDR3 coding sequence is TGTGCCAGCAGTGTAGTGCAGACTAATGAGCAGTTCTTC. It codes for CASSVVQTNEQFF.

The chain combines TRBV2 with TRBJ1-5; D may be TRBD1 (5 bases). The V end was cut by 5 bases, the J end by 4 bases, with 12 bases between. There are 14 residues in the CDR3. Germline CDR1 SNHLY, CDR2 FYNNEI. This CDR3 is CASSPRQSNQPQHF. DNA for the CDR3: TGTGCCAGCAGTCCTAGACAGTCGAATCAGCCCCAGCATTTT.

The rearrangement links TRBV7-6 to TRBJ1-4; D is perhaps TRBD1 (6 bases). Germline V lookup: CDR1 SGHVS, CDR2 FNYEAQ. The CDR3 is 15 amino acids. The ends were cut back, 2 bases at V and 5 bases at J, with 12 bases in the middle. CDR3 bases: TGTGCCAGCAGCTTAAGCACAGGGCGCAATGAAAAACTGTTTTTT. Its translation is CASSLSTGRNEKLFF.

This clonotype was counted a few times. Written as DNA, the CDR3 is TGTGCCAGCAGTGGAAGACTTGCAACTAATGAAAAACTGTTTTTT. Translated, it gives CASSGRLATNEKLFF. The chain is built from TRBV25-1 and TRBJ1-4; D is unresolved. CDR1 and CDR2 from the germline V gene are MGHDK and SYGVNS. This CDR3 is built from 15 residues. V lost 4 bases and J lost 0, with 9 bases in between. Drawing the rest from reference TRBV25-1 and TRBJ1-4, the complete variable domain is EADIYQTPRYLVIGTGKKITLECSQTMGHDKMYWYQQDPGMELHLIHYSYGVNSTEKGDLSSESTVSRIRTEHFPLTLESARPSHTSQYLCASSGRLATNEKLFFGSGTQLSVL.

The chain couples TRBV25-1 to TRBJ1-4; D unresolved. Trimming left V 1 base short and J 0 bases short, with 12 bases between. Germline CDR1 is MGHDK and CDR2 is SYGVNS. The CDR3 consists of 17 residues. The CDR3 DNA reads as TGTGCCAGCAGTGAATTTTTCGGCACCTCAACTAATGAAAAACTGTTTTTT. Amino acids: CASSEFFGTSTNEKLFF.

CDR3 sequence (DNA): TGTGCCAGCAGCTTAGTACAGGTGTTTGTCACAGATACGCAGTATTTT. It encodes CASSLVQVFVTDTQYF. This chain connects TRBV11-2 to TRBJ2-3, with a tentative D call TRBD1 (5 bases). V lost 1 base, J lost 2 bases, and 13 bases lay in between. Germline V gene data show CDR1 as SGHAT and CDR2 as FQNNGV. The CDR3 contains 16 residues.

V is TRBV7-2 and J is TRBJ2-3; TRBD2 aligns across 8 bases. V gave up 3 bases and J gave up 3 bases; unmatched junction bases: 11. The CDR3 has 17 residues. Germline lookup yields CDR1 SGHTA and CDR2 FQGNSA. CDR3 nucleotides: TGTGCCAGCAGCTTGATGGCTAGCGGGTTTGCGACAGATACGCAGTATTTT. Its translation: CASSLMASGFATDTQYF.

This clonotype was counted between two and nine times. V gene TRBV2 combines with J gene TRBJ2-1; no reliable D call. Deletions cut 6 bases from V and 10 bases from J, with 10 bases between. CDR3 length: 11 residues. CDR1 and CDR2 from the germline V gene are SNHLY and FYNNEI. Here the CDR3 reads CASSPQLEQFF. The DNA of the CDR3 is TGTGCCAGCAGCCCTCAGTTGGAGCAGTTCTTC.

The rearrangement uses TRBV30 and TRBJ2-1, with D possibly matching TRBD2 (5 bases). V was cut by 2 bases and J by 9 bases, with 8 bases left in between. CDR3 length equals 11 residues. The germline V gene has CDR1 GTSNPN and CDR2 SVGIG (reference sequence). This CDR3 is CAWSSAGEQFF. The CDR3 DNA reads TGTGCCTGGAGTAGCGCGGGTGAGCAGTTCTTC.

This clonotype has only one observation. The rearrangement links TRBV7-8 to TRBJ1-4; 8 nucleotides agree with TRBD1. CDR3 length equals 16 residues. J gave up 4 bases and V 2 bases, and 6 bases lay outside the gene matches. The germline V gene encodes CDR1 SGHVS and CDR2 FQNEAQ. In DNA, the CDR3 is TGTGCCAGCAGCTTAACCGGGACAGGAATTAATGAAAAACTGTTTTTT. This sequence encodes CASSLTGTGINEKLFF.

This clonotype appeared a few times. The chain recombines TRBV20-1 with TRBJ2-3, with unresolved D. The CDR3 spans 11 residues. V dropped 0 bases and J dropped 2 bases, with 0 bases sitting between them. The V gene's germline CDR1 is DFQATT and CDR2 SNEGSKA (reference sequence). The CDR3 sequence is CSARDTDTQYF. CDR3 nucleotides: TGCAGTGCTAGAGACACAGATACGCAGTATTTT.

The chain has TRBV7-3 and TRBJ2-7, with D possibly matching TRBD1 (5 bases). With the DNA end fitting TRBJ2-5 better, the J assignment may be wrong. The CDR3 runs 15 residues. Per germline, CDR1 SGHTA and CDR2 FQGTGA. The CDR3 region has the DNA TGTGCCAGCAGCTTAACGGGCACAGGCCAAGAGACCCAGTACTTC. Protein: CASSLTGTGQETQYF.

The rearrangement links TRBV28 to TRBJ1-2; D unresolved. This CDR3 has 12 residues. Germline-derived CDR1 and CDR2 are MDHEN and SYDVKM. V lost 10 bases and J lost 5, with 14 bases in between. The CDR3 DNA sequence: TGTGCCACCGGGCTTCTCACTTATGGCTACACCTTC. Translating it yields CATGLLTYGYTF.

The genes are TRBV5-1 and TRBJ2-5; 12 nucleotides match TRBD1. The CDR3 is made up of 16 amino acids. Trimming took 4 bases from V and 11 from J; bases not matched to a gene: 15. Per the germline V gene, CDR1 is SGHRS and CDR2 is YFSETQ. The CDR3 is CASSPPGQGAYDEQYF. The CDR3 DNA is TGCGCCAGCAGCCCCCCGGGACAGGGGGCTTATGATGAGCAGTACTTC.